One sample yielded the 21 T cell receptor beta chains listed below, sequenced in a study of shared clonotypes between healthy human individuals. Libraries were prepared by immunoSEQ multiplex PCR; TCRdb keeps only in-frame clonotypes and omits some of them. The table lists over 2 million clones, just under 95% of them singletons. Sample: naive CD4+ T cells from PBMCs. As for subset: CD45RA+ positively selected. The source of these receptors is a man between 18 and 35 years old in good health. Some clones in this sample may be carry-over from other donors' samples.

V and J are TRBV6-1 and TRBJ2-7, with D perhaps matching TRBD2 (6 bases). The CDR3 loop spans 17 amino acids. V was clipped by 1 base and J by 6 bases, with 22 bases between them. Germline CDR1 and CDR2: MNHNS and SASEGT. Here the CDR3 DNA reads TGTGCCAGCAGTGAAGAAGGTGTGCGGGGTATACGGGGCGAGCAGTACTTC. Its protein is CASSEEGVRGIRGEQYF.

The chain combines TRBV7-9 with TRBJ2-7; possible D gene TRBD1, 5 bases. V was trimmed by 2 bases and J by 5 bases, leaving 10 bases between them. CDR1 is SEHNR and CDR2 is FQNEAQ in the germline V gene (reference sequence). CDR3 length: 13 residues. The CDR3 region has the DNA TGTGCCAGCAGCTTAACTTCAGGGAACGAGCAGTACTTC. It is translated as CASSLTSGNEQYF.

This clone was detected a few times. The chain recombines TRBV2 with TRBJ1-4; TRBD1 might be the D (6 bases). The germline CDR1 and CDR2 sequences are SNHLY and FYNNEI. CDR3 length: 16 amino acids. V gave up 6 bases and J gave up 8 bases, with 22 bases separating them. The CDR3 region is CASRLPGLERGEKLFF. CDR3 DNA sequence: TGTGCCAGCAGACTTCCGGGACTCGAGAGGGGGGAAAAACTGTTTTTT.

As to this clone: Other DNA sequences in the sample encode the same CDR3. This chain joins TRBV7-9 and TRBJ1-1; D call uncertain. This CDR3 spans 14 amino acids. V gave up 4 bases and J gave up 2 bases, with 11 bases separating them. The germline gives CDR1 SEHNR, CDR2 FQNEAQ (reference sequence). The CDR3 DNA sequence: TGTGCCAGCAGCTCCCCGACGGGAAACACTGAAGCTTTCTTT. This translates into CASSSPTGNTEAFF. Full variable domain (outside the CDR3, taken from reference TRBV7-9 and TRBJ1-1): DTGVSQNPRHKITKRGQNVTFRCDPISEHNRLYWYRQTLGQGPEFLTYFQNEAQLEKSRLLSDRFSAERPKGSFSTLEIQRTEQGDSAMYLCASSSPTGNTEAFFGQGTRLTVV.

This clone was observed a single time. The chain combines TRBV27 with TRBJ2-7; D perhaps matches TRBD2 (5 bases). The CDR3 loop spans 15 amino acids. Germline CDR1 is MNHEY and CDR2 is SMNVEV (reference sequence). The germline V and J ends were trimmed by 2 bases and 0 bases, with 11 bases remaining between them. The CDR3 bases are TGTGCCAGCAGTTTACATCTAGCAGGCTCCTACGAGCAGTACTTC. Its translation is CASSLHLAGSYEQYF.

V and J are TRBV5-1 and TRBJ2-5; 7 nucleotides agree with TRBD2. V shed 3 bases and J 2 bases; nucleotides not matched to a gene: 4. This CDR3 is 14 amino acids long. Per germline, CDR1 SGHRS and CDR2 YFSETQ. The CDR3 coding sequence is TGCGCCAGCAGCTATAGGGGAGGGCAAGAGACCCAGTACTTC. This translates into CASSYRGGQETQYF. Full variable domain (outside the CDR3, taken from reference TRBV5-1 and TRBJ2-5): KAGVTQTPRYLIKTRGQQVTLSCSPISGHRSVSWYQQTPGQGLQFLFEYFSETQRNKGNFPGRFSGRQFSNSRSEMNVSTLELGDSALYLCASSYRGGQETQYFGPGTRLLVL.

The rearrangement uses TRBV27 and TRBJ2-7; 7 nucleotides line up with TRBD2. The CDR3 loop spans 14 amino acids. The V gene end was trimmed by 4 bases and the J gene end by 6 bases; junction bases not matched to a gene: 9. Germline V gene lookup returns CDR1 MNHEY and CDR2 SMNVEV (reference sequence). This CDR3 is CASSSGLVSAEQYF. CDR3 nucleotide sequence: TGTGCCAGCAGTTCCGGACTAGTCTCGGCCGAGCAGTACTTC.

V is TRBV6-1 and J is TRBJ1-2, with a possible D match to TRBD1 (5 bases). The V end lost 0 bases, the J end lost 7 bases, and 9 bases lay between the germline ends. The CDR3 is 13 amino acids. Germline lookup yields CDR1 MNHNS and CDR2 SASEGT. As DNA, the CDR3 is TGTGCCAGCAGTGAAGCCAGGGTCGGTGGCTACACCTTC. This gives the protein CASSEARVGGYTF.

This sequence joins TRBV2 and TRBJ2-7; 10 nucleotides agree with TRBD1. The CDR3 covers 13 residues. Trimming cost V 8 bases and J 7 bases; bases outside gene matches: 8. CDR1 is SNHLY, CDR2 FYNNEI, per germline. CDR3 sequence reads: CASLGQGFREQYF. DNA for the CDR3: TGTGCCAGCCTGGGACAGGGGTTTAGGGAGCAGTACTTC.

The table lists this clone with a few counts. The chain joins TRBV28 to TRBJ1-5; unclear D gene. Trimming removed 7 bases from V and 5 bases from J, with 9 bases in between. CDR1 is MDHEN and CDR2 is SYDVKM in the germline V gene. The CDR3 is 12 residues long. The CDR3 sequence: CASKKIDQPQHF. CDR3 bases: TGTGCCAGCAAGAAGATAGATCAGCCCCAGCATTTT.

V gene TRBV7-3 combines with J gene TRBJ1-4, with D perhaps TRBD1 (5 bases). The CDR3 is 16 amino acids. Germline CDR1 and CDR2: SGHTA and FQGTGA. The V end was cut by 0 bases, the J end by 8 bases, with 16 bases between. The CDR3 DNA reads TGTGCCAGCAGCTTAACAGGCGGGACGGGGAGAGAAAAACTGTTTTTT. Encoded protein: CASSLTGGTGREKLFF.

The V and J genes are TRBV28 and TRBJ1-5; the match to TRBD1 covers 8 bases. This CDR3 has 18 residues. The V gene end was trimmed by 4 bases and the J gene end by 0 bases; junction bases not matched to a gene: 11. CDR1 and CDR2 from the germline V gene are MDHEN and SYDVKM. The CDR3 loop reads CASSSPRTGRYSNQPQHF. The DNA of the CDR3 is TGTGCCAGCAGTTCCCCGAGGACAGGGCGCTATAGCAATCAGCCCCAGCATTTT.

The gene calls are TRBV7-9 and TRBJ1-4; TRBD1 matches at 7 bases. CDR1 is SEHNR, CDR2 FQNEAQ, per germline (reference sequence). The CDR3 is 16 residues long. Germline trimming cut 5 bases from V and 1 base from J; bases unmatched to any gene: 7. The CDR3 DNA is TGTGCCAGCAGCCCCCGGGACAGCGTAACTAATGAAAAACTGTTTTTT. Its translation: CASSPRDSVTNEKLFF.

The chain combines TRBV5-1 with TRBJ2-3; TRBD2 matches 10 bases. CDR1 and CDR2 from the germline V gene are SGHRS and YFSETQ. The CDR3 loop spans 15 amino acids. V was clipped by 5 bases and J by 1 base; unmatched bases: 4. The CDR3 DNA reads TGCGCCAGCAGACCCGGGACTAGCGGCACAGATACGCAGTATTTT. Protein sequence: CASRPGTSGTDTQYF.

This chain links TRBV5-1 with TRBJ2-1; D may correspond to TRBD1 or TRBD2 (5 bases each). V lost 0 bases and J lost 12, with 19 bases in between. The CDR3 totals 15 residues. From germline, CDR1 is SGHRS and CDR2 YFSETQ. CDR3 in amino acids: CASSLEGPTVGAQFF. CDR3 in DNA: TGCGCCAGCAGCTTGGAGGGACCTACAGTGGGTGCGCAGTTCTTC.

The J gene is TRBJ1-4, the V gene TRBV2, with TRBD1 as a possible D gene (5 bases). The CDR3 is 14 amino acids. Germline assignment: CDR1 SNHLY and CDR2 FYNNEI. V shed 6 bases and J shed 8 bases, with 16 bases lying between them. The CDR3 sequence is CASRAGTYAEKLFF. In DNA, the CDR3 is TGTGCCAGCAGGGCCGGGACGTATGCAGAAAAACTGTTTTTT.

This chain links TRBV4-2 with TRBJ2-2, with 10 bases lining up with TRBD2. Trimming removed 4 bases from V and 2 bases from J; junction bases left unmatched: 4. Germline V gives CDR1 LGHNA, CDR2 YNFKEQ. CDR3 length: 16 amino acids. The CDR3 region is CASSPLAGGNTGELFF. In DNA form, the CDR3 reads TGTGCCAGCAGCCCTTTAGCGGGGGGTAACACCGGGGAGCTGTTTTTT.

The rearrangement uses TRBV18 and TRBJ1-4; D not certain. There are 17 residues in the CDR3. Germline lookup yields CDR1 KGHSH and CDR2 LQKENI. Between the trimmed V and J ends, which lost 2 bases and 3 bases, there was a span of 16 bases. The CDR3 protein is CASSPTADDWANEKLFF. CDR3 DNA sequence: TGTGCCAGCTCACCAACCGCCGACGATTGGGCTAATGAAAAACTGTTTTTT. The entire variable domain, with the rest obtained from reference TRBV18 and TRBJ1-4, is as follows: NAGVMQNPRHLVRRRGQEARLRCSPMKGHSHVYWYRQLPEEGLKFMVYLQKENIIDESGMPKERFSAEFPKEGPSILRIQQVVRGDSAAYFCASSPTADDWANEKLFFGSGTQLSVL.

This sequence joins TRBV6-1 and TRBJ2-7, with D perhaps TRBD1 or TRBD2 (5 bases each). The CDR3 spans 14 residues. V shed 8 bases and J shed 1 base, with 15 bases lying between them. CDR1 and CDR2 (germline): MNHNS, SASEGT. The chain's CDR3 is CASLRDGASYEQYF. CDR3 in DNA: TGTGCCAGCTTACGGGACGGAGCTTCCTACGAGCAGTACTTC.

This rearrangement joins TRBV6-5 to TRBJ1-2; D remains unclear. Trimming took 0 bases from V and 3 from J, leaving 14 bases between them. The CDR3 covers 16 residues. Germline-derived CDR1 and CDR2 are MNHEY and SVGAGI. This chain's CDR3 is CASSYSPAGAYYGYTF. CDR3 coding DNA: TGTGCCAGCAGTTACTCCCCGGCGGGAGCCTACTATGGCTACACCTTC.

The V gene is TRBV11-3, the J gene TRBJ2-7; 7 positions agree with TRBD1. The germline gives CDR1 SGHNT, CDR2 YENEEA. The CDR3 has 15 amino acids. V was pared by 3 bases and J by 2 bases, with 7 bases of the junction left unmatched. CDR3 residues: CASSLERQGTYEQYF. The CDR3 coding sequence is TGTGCCAGCAGCTTGGAGAGACAGGGAACCTACGAGCAGTACTTC.